The source of this T cell receptor beta chain is a study of cytomegalovirus exposure and HLA in healthy donors. Study-level points and caveats: The TCR clusters that emerged in the first cohort tended, a later analysis found, to co-occur in the 110 or so validation repertoires. In vitro assays verified that three CMV-associated chains recognized CMV antigens specifically. A list of roughly 180 TCR beta chains associated with cytomegalovirus was given.

The donors were members of the roughly 120-subject validation cohort (separate from the approximately 670-subject first cohort). The CDR3 has 13 residues. Trimming cost V 0 bases and J 9 bases, with 8 bases left between them. Germline loops: CDR1 SGHVS, CDR2 FNYEAQ. A word on this clone: The antigen is unknown.

Generated by immunoSEQ multiplex PCR, the TCRdb table keeps only in-frame clones and is missing some. Among roughly 300,000 clones listed, 87% were seen once. The chain joins TRBV7-6 to TRBJ2-2, with a possible D match to TRBD1 (6 bases). The receptor's source is a woman in her twenties or thirties in good health and CMV-seropositive. Sequencing was done on a sample of PBMCs. The CDR3 DNA reads TGTGCCAGCAGCTTAGCATGGGGGCGGGAGCTGTTTTTT. Translation: CASSLAWGRELFF. Based on the CDR3 plus reference TRBV7-6 and TRBJ2-2, the full variable domain is GAGVSQSPRYKVTKRGQDVALRCDPISGHVSLYWYRQALGQGPEFLTYFNYEAQQDKSGLPNDRFSAERPEGSISTLTIQRTEQRDSAMYRCASSLAWGRELFFGEGSRLTVL.